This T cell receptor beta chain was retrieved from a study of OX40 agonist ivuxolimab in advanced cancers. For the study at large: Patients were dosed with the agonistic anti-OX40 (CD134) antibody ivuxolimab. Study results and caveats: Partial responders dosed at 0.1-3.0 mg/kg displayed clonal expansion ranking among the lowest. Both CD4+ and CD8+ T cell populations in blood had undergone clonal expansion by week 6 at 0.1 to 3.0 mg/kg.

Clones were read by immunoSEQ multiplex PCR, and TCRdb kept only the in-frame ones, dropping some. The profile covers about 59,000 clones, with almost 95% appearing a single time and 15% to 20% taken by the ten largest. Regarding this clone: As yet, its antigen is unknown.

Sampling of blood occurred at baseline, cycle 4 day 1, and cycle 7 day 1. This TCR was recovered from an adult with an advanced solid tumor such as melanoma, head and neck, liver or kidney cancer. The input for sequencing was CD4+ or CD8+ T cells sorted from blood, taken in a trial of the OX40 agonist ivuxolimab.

The CDR3 DNA is TGTGCCAGCAGCTTGGGACTAGCGGGAGTTGTGTACGAGCAGTACTTC. Translating it yields CASSLGLAGVVYEQYF. The rearrangement joins TRBV5-6 to TRBJ2-7, with 12 positions matching TRBD2. Unmatched junction bases numbered 5, after V lost 0 bases and J lost 4 bases. Germline loops: CDR1 SGHDT, CDR2 YYEEEE. The CDR3 length is 16 residues. Variable domain in full (rest from reference TRBV5-6 and TRBJ2-7): DAGVTQSPTHLIKTRGQQVTLRCSPKSGHDTVSWYQQALGQGPQFIFQYYEEEERQRGNFPDRFSGHQFPNYSSELNVNALLLGDSALYLCASSLGLAGVVYEQYFGPGTRLTVT.